These T cell receptor beta chains were read from a single sample in a study of T cell responses to AZD1222 COVID-19 vaccine. Produced via immunoSEQ multiplex PCR; TCRdb's table is partial and in-frame only. This sample has around 99,000 clones, with approximately 90% found just once. Sequences were derived from peripheral blood, sampled on day 0 of AZD1222 vaccination. All receptors come from an adult in good health. Each CDR3 is given without its conserved first and last residue. Each record gives: CDR3 protein, D gene, CDR3 length, V gene. The D gene is left open where the match is weak.

CDR3 protein: ASSLSGNYGYT; D gene: .; CDR3 length: 11; V gene: TRBV28
CDR3 protein: ASSMGENAEAF; D gene: .; CDR3 length: 11; V gene: TRBV2
CDR3 protein: ASSLQGNAGYT; D gene: .; CDR3 length: 11; V gene: TRBV7-9
CDR3 protein: ASSFQTTSAPQH; D gene: .; CDR3 length: 12; V gene: TRBV7-2
CDR3 protein: ASSLARSGGTDTQY; D gene: TRBD2; CDR3 length: 14; V gene: TRBV4-3
CDR3 protein: ASSLAGVNEKLF; D gene: .; CDR3 length: 12; V gene: TRBV7-2
CDR3 protein: ASSLTGVRDGYT; D gene: .; CDR3 length: 12; V gene: TRBV7-9
CDR3 protein: ATSKTSTNEKLF; D gene: .; CDR3 length: 12; V gene: TRBV15
CDR3 protein: ASSGTGNSYEQY; D gene: .; CDR3 length: 12; V gene: TRBV6-6
CDR3 protein: ASSLEKRGRAVGAF; D gene: .; CDR3 length: 14; V gene: TRBV13
CDR3 protein: ASSPQAPDSSGNTIY; D gene: .; CDR3 length: 15; V gene: TRBV18
CDR3 protein: ASSLSQTSGQGETQY; D gene: TRBD2; CDR3 length: 15; V gene: TRBV3-1/TRBV3-2
CDR3 protein: ASSLGRTSGNTIY; D gene: .; CDR3 length: 13; V gene: TRBV5-8
CDR3 protein: ASRPGQTVLLNNEQF; D gene: TRBD1; CDR3 length: 15; V gene: TRBV9
CDR3 protein: AWSIKGTTNEKLF; D gene: .; CDR3 length: 13; V gene: TRBV30
CDR3 protein: ASSASGGSNTEAF; D gene: TRBD1; CDR3 length: 13; V gene: TRBV9
CDR3 protein: ASSFKRNTIY; D gene: .; CDR3 length: 10; V gene: TRBV12-3/TRBV12-4